This T cell receptor beta chain is from a study of T cell responses to AZD1222 COVID-19 vaccine. Some clones are missing from TCRdb's copy, which holds only in-frame ones; the method was immunoSEQ multiplex PCR. The sample has around 90,000 clones; 70% to 90% are singletons. The junction had 7 bases not matched to a gene; V was cut back by 4 bases and J by 5 bases. Germline values: CDR1 SGHDT, CDR2 YYEEEE. This CDR3 is built from 15 residues. This TCR derives from an adult in good health. The starting material was peripheral blood, obtained on day 0 of AZD1222 vaccination. This chain connects TRBV5-6 to TRBJ1-4; 8 nucleotides line up with TRBD1. CDR3 residues: CASSPDRGRNEKLFF. In DNA, the CDR3 is TGTGCCAGCAGCCCCGACAGGGGTCGGAATGAAAAACTGTTTTTT.